This record covers a single T cell receptor beta chain. This specimen comes from a study of blood T cell repertoires in COVID-19. Study information: T cells, B-cell-depleted T cells, or PBMCs supplied cDNA or gDNA.

In the original workflow: Estimation of nucleated cell counts relied on the amplification of reference gene primers. Using immunoSEQ multiplex PCR, the repertoire was profiled, and TCRdb retains in-frame clones only, with some absent. The D gene and trimming were derived from the DNA, and the V and J assignments and clone size from that table. The sample records around 300,000 clones, about nine tenths being singletons. The V end lost 2 bases, the J end lost 9 bases, and 8 bases lay between the germline ends. Germline assignment: CDR1 LNHDA and CDR2 SQIVND (reference sequence). The CDR3 has 12 residues.

The sequenced sample was peripheral blood. The sequence was obtained from a woman in her thirties or forties who had recovered from COVID-19. The rearrangement joins TRBV19 to TRBJ2-1; D gene unclear. This CDR3 reads CASSISFSEQFF. CDR3 coding DNA: TGTGCCAGTAGTATATCGTTTAGTGAGCAGTTCTTC.